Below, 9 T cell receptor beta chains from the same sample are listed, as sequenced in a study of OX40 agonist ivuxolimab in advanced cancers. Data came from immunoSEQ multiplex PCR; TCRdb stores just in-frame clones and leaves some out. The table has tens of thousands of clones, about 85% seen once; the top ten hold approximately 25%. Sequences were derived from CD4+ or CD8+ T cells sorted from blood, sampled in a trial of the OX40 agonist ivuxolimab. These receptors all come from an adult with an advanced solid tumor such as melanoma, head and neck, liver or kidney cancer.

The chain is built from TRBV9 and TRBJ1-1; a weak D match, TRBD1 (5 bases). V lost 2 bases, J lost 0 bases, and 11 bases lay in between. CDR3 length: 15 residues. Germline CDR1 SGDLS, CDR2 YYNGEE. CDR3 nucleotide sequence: TGTGCCAGCAGCGTTGACAGCCTAATGAACACTGAAGCTTTCTTT. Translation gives CASSVDSLMNTEAFF.

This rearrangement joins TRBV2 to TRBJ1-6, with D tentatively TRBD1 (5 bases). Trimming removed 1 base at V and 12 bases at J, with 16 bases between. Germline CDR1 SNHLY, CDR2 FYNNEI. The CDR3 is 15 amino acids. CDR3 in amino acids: CASSEGKQASRPLHF. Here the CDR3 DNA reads TGTGCCAGCAGTGAAGGTAAACAGGCAAGCCGACCCCTCCACTTT. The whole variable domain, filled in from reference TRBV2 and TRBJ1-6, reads EPEVTQTPSHQVTQMGQEVILRCVPISNHLYFYWYRQILGQKVEFLVSFYNNEISEKSEIFDDQFSVERPDGSNFTLKIRSTKLEDSAMYFCASSEGKQASRPLHFGNGTRLTVT.

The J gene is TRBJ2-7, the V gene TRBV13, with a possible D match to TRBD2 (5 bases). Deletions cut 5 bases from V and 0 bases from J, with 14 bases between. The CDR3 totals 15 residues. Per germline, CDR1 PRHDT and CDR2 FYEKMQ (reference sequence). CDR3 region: CASSLEGEYSYEQYF. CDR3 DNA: TGTGCCAGCAGCCTAGAGGGCGAATACTCCTACGAGCAGTACTTC.

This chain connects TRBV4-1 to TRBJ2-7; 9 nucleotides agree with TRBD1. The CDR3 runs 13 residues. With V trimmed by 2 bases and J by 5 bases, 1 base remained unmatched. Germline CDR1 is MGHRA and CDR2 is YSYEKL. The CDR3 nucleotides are TGCGCCAGCAGCCAATGGACAGGGGACGAGCAGTACTTC. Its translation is CASSQWTGDEQYF.

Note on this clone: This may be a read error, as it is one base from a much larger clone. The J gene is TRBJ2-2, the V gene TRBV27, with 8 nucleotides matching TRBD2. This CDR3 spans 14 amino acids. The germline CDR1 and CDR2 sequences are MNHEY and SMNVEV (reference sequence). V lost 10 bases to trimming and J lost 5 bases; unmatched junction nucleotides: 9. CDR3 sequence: CATGGSVGTGELFF. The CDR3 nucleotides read TGTGCCACGGGGGGGAGCGTCGGGACCGGGGAGCTGTTTTTT.

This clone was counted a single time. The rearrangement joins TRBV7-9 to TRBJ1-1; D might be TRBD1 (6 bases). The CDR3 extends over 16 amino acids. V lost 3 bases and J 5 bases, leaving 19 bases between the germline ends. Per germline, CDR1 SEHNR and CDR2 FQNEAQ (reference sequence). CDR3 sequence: CASSFPTGPRTTEAFF. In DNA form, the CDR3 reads TGTGCCAGCAGCTTTCCAACAGGGCCCCGAACGACTGAAGCTTTCTTT.

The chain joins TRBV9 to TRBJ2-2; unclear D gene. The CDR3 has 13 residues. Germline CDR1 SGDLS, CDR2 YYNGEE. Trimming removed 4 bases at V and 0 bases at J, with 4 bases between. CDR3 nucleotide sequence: TGTGCCAGCAGCAACCCGAACACCGGGGAGCTGTTTTTT. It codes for CASSNPNTGELFF.

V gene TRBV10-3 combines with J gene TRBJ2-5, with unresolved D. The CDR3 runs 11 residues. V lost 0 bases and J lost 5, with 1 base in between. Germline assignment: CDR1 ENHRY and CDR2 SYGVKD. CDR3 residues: CAISESETQYF. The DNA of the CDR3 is TGTGCCATCAGTGAGTCGGAGACCCAGTACTTC.

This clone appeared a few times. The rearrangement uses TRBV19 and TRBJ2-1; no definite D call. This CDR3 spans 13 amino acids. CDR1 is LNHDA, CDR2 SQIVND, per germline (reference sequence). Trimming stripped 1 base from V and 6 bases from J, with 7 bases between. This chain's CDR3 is CASSIVWANEQFF. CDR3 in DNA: TGTGCCAGTAGTATAGTCTGGGCCAATGAGCAGTTCTTC. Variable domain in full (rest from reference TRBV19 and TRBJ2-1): DGGITQSPKYLFRKEGQNVTLSCEQNLNHDAMYWYRQDPGQGLRLIYYSQIVNDFQKGDIAEGYSVSREKKESFPLTVTSAQKNPTAFYLCASSIVWANEQFFGPGTRLTVL.